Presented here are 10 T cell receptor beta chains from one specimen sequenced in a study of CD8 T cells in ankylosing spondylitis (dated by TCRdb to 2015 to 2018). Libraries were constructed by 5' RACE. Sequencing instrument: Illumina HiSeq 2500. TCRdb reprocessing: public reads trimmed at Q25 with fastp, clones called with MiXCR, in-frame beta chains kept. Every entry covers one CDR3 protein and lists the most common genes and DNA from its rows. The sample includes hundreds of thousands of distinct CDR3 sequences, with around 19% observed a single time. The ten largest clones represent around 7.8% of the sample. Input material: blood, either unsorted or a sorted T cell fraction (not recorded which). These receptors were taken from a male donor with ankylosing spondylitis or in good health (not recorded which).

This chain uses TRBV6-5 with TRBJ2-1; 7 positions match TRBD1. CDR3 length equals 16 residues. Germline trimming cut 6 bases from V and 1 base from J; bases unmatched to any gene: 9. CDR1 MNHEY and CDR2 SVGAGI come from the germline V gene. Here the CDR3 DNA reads TGTGCCAGCAGATACACCGGCAGGGGGTCCTACAATGAGCAGTTCTTC. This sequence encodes CASRYTGRGSYNEQFF.

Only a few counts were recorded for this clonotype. CDR3 region: CASSLTGNTNTGELFF. The CDR3 DNA reads as TGTGCCAGCAGCTTGACCGGGAACACAAACACCGGGGAGCTGTTTTTT. V gene TRBV5-6 combines with J gene TRBJ2-2, with D possibly matching TRBD2 (5 bases). This CDR3 region has 16 residues. Germline loops: CDR1 SGHDT, CDR2 YYEEEE. The V gene lost 1 base and the J gene lost 2 bases, with 12 bases spanning the gap.

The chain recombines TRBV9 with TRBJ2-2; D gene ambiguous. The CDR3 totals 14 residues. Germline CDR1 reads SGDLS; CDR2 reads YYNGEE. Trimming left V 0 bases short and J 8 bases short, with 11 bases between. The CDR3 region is CASSVVESSGELFF. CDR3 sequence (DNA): TGTGCCAGCAGCGTAGTTGAGAGCTCGGGGGAGCTGTTTTTT. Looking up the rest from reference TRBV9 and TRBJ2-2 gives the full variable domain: DSGVTQTPKHLITATGQRVTLRCSPRSGDLSVYWYQQSLDQGLQFLIQYYNGEERAKGNILERFSAQQFPDLHSELNLSSLELGDSALYFCASSVVESSGELFFGEGSRLTVL.

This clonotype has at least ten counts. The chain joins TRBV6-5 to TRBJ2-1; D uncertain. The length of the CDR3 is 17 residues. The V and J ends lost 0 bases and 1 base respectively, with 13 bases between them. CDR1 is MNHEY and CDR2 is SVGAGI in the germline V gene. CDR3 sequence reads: CASSYSKPSRSYNEQFF. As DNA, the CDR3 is TGTGCCAGCAGTTACTCAAAACCCTCCAGGTCCTACAATGAGCAGTTCTTC.

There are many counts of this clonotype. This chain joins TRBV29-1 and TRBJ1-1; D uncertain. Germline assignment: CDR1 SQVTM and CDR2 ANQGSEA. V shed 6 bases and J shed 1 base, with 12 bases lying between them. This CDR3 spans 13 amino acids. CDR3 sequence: CSVVPPGNTEAFF. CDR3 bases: TGCAGCGTCGTCCCACCCGGGAACACTGAAGCTTTCTTT. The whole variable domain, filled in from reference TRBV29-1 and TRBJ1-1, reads SAVISQKPSRDICQRGTSLTIQCQVDSQVTMMFWYRQQPGQSLTLIATANQGSEATYESGFVIDKFPISRPNLTFSTLTVSNMSPEDSSIYLCSVVPPGNTEAFFGQGTRLTVV.

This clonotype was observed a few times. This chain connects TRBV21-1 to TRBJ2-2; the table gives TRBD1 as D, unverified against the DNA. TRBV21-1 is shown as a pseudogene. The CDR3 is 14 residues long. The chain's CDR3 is CASSRTGCAGELFF. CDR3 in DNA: TGTGCCAGCAGCCGCACAGGGTGCGCCGGGGAGCTGTTTTTT.

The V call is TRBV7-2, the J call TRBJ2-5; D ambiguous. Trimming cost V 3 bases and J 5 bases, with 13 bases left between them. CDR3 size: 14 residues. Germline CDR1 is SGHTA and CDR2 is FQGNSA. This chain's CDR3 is CASSFFLYGETQYF. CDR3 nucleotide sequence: TGTGCCAGCAGCTTTTTTTTATATGGGGAGACCCAGTACTTC.

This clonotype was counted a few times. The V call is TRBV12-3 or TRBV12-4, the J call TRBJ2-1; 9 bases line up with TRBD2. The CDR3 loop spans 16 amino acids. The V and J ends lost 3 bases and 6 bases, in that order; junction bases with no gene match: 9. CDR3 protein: CASSFYGGGASNEQFF. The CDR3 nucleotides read TGTGCCAGCAGTTTCTATGGCGGGGGGGCCTCCAATGAGCAGTTCTTC.

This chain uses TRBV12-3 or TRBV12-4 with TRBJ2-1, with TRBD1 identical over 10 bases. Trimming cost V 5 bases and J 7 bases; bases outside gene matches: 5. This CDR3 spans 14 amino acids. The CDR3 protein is CASSDRDRGNEQFF. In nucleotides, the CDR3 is TGTGCCAGCAGTGACCGGGACAGGGGTAATGAGCAGTTCTTC.

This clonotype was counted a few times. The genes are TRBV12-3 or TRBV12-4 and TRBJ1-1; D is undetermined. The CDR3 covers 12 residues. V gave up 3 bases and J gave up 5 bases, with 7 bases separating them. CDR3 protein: CASSFQVTEAFF. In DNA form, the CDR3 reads TGTGCCAGCAGTTTTCAGGTGACTGAAGCTTTCTTT.